A selection of T cell receptor beta chains follows, all from one sample in a study of blood T cell repertoires in COVID-19. Here immunoSEQ multiplex PCR was the method, and the copy in TCRdb shows in-frame clones only, minus some. Of over 95,000 clones in the sample, about 88% were seen once. The specimen sequenced was peripheral blood. The source is a woman aged 70-85 years who had recovered from COVID-19. Each CDR3 is given without its conserved first and last residue.

j_call: TRBJ2-3
v_call: TRBV4-3
cdr3_aa: ASSQDAGFGADTQY

j_call: TRBJ2-2
v_call: TRBV27
cdr3_aa: ASSRGFDTGELF

j_call: TRBJ2-3
v_call: TRBV4-1
cdr3_aa: ASSQRSGRGGTDTQY

j_call: TRBJ2-5
v_call: TRBV5-6
cdr3_aa: ASSPYSGEETQY

j_call: TRBJ1-6
v_call: TRBV19
cdr3_aa: ASSVTGSAYNSPLH

j_call: TRBJ1-1
v_call: TRBV29-1
cdr3_aa: SAHPLGPRAF

j_call: TRBJ1-4
v_call: TRBV5-1
cdr3_aa: ASSLDPPGQGIFGEKLF

j_call: TRBJ2-3
v_call: TRBV2
cdr3_aa: ASSVGGTDTQY

j_call: TRBJ2-7
v_call: TRBV18
cdr3_aa: ASSPSRTGAYEQY

j_call: TRBJ2-1
v_call: TRBV4-2
cdr3_aa: ASSPSGLANEQF

j_call: TRBJ2-7
v_call: TRBV4-3
cdr3_aa: ASSRVLAQNPYEQY

j_call: TRBJ1-6
v_call: TRBV10-3
cdr3_aa: AISERQGARYNSPLH

j_call: TRBJ2-1
v_call: TRBV7-2
cdr3_aa: ASSFTSGTSGTNEQF

j_call: TRBJ2-2
v_call: TRBV28
cdr3_aa: ASSQPRQDTGELF

j_call: TRBJ2-7
v_call: TRBV5-1
cdr3_aa: ASSSGRKENEQY

j_call: TRBJ1-1
v_call: TRBV5-6
cdr3_aa: ASSLSPDRGNTEAF

j_call: TRBJ2-7
v_call: TRBV7-2
cdr3_aa: ASSPWWGRGNEQY

j_call: TRBJ1-6
v_call: TRBV9
cdr3_aa: ASSVVAGPLH

j_call: TRBJ1-1
v_call: TRBV2
cdr3_aa: ASRNRVAEAF

j_call: TRBJ2-3
v_call: TRBV30
cdr3_aa: AWDRGGTDTQY

j_call: TRBJ2-7
v_call: TRBV7-2
cdr3_aa: ASAPTRDSTYEQY

j_call: TRBJ2-6
v_call: TRBV5-1
cdr3_aa: ASSAGPGGANVLT

j_call: TRBJ2-1
v_call: TRBV7-3
cdr3_aa: ASSTGLPKNEQF

j_call: TRBJ2-3
v_call: TRBV5-4
cdr3_aa: ASSLSGSEADTQY

j_call: TRBJ1-1
v_call: TRBV11-2
cdr3_aa: ASSLRGEGRGTEAF

j_call: TRBJ1-5
v_call: TRBV27
cdr3_aa: ASSLYRGNQPQH

j_call: TRBJ1-1
v_call: TRBV7-2
cdr3_aa: ASSLDRVYTEAF

j_call: TRBJ1-2
v_call: TRBV18
cdr3_aa: ASSPGPGQGDEGNYGYT

j_call: TRBJ1-2
v_call: TRBV18
cdr3_aa: ASSPGSNYGYT

j_call: TRBJ2-7
v_call: TRBV5-1
cdr3_aa: ASSLLQEKY

j_call: TRBJ2-7
v_call: TRBV27
cdr3_aa: ASSLFGAGPAYEQY

j_call: TRBJ1-1
v_call: TRBV7-2
cdr3_aa: ASSSTTGAGSTEAF

j_call: TRBJ1-5
v_call: TRBV6-2/TRBV6-3
cdr3_aa: ASSPGYPGQPQH

j_call: TRBJ1-5
v_call: TRBV18
cdr3_aa: ASSLGQGSSNQPQH

j_call: TRBJ2-7
v_call: TRBV4-3
cdr3_aa: ASSQGFGTTYEQY

j_call: TRBJ1-2
v_call: TRBV28
cdr3_aa: ASRGQRGYT

j_call: TRBJ2-3
v_call: TRBV7-2
cdr3_aa: ASSFFSSTDTQY

j_call: TRBJ1-1
v_call: TRBV7-2
cdr3_aa: ASSPRQNTEAF

j_call: TRBJ2-7
v_call: TRBV4-3
cdr3_aa: ASSRSSGLSYEQY

j_call: TRBJ1-1
v_call: TRBV19
cdr3_aa: ASSMGSLMNTEAF

j_call: TRBJ2-4
v_call: TRBV6-5
cdr3_aa: ASRTSGGGKNIQY

j_call: TRBJ2-7
v_call: TRBV28
cdr3_aa: ASSAGTSGNEQY

j_call: TRBJ2-7
v_call: TRBV28
cdr3_aa: ASSSPGRTSYEQY

j_call: TRBJ2-3
v_call: TRBV19
cdr3_aa: ASSPRTLSTDTQY

j_call: TRBJ2-2
v_call: TRBV6-5
cdr3_aa: ASSLTGNTGELF

j_call: TRBJ2-6
v_call: TRBV6-1
cdr3_aa: ASSGGDRGRPGANVLT

j_call: TRBJ2-2
v_call: TRBV24-1
cdr3_aa: ATSDWGQGNTGELF

j_call: TRBJ2-2
v_call: TRBV7-9
cdr3_aa: ASSTTSGRGGGELF

j_call: TRBJ1-6
v_call: TRBV14
cdr3_aa: ASSQRQGMNSPLH